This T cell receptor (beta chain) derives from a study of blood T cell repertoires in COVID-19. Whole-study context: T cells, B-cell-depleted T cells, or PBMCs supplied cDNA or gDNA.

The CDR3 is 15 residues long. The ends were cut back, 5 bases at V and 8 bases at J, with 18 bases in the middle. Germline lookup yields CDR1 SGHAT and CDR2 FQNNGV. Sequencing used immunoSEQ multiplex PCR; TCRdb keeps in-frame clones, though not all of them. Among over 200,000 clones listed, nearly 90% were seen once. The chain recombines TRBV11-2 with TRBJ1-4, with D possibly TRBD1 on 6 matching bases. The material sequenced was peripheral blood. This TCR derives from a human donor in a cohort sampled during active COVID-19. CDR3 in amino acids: CASSHLPGRGEKLFF. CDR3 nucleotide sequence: TGTGCCAGCAGCCACCTCCCGGGGAGGGGGGAAAAACTGTTTTTT.